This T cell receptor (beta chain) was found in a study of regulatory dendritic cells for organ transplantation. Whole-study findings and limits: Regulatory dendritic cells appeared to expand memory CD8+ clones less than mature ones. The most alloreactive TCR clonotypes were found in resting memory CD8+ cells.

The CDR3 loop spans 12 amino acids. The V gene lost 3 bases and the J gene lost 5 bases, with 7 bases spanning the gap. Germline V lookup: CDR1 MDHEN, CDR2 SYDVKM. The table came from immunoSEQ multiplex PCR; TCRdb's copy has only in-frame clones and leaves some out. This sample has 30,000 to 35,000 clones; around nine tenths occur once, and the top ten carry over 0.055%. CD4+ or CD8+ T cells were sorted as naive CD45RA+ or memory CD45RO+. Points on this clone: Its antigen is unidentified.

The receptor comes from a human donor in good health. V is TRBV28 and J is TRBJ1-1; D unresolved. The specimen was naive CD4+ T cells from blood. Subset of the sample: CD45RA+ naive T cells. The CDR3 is CASSFGRTEAFF. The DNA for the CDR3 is TGTGCCAGCAGTTTCGGTCGGACTGAAGCTTTCTTT.